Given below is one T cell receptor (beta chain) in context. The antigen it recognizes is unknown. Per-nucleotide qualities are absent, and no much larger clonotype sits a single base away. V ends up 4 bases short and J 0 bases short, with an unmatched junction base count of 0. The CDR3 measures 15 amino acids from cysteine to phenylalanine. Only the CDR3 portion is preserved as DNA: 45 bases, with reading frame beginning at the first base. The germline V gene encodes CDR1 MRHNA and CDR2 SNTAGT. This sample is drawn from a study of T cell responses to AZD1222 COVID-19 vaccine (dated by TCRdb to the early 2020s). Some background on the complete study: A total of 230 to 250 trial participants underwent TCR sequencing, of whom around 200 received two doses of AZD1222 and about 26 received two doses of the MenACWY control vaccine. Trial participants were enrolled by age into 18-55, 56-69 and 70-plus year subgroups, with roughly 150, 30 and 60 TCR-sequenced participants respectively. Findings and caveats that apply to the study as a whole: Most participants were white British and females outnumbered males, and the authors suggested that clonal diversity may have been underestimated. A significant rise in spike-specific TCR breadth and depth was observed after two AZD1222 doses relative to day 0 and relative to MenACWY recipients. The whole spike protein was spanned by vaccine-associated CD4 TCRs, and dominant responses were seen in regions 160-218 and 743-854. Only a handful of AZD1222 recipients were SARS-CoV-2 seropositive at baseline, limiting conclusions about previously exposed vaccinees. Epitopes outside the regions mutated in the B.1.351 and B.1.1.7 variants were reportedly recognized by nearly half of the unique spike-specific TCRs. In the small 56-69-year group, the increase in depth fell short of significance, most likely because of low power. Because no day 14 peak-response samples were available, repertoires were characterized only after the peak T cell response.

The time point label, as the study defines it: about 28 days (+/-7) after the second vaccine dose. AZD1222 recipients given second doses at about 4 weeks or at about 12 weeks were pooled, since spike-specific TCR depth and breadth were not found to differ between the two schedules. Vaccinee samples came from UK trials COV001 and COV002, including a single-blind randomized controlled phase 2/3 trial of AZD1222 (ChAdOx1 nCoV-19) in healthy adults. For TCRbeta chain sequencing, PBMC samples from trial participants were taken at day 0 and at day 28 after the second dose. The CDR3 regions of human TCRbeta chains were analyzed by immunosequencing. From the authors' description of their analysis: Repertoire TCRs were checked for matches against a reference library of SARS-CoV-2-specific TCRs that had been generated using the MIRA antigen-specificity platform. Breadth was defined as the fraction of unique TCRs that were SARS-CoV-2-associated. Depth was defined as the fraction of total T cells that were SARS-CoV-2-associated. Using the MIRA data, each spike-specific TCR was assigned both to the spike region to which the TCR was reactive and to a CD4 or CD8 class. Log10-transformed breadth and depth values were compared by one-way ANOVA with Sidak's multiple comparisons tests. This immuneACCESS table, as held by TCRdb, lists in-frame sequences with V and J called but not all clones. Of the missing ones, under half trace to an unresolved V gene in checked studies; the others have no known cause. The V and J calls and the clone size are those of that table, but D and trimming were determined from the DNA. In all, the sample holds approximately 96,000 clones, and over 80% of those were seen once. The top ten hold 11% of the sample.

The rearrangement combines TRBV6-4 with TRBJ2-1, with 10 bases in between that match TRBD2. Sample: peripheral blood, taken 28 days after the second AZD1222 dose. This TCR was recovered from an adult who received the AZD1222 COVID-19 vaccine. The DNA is TGTGCCAGCAGTGGGACTAGCGGCTCCTACAATGAGCAGTTCTTC. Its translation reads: CASSGTSGSYNEQFF.